Listed below are T cell receptor beta chains from one sample, sequenced in a study of T cells expressing NK-cell markers. TCRdb reprocessed the 5' RACE reads and keeps a single row for each CDR3 protein, giving no DNA. This sample's clone table lists 300,000 to 450,000 distinct CDR3 sequences. The specimen sequenced was blood T cells: a sorted CD56 or NKG2C T cell subset, CD4+ or CD8+ T cells, or bulk PBMC T cells (not recorded which). All receptors derive from a man aged 18-70 years in good health. Both conserved end residues are part of each CDR3. The order of the fields is CDR3 protein, V gene, J gene.

CATQENTGELFF	TRBV18	TRBJ2-2
CASSLTVLSTDTQYF	TRBV7-3	TRBJ2-3
CASSERGLGQPQHF	TRBV6-1	TRBJ1-5
CASSFHSTGGDTKNIQYF	TRBV3-1	TRBJ2-4
CASSPTTDTQYF	TRBV27	TRBJ2-3
CASSQGLDIPSYEQYF	TRBV7-6	TRBJ2-7
CSAGGAPWEQYF	TRBV20-1	TRBJ2-7
CASSRGGDIEKLFF	TRBV3-1	TRBJ1-4
CSGRSYNEQFF	TRBV29-1	TRBJ2-1
CASSDGGLRSPLHF	TRBV6-2/TRBV6-3	TRBJ1-6
CATSDTIGQGVSMSAGELFF	TRBV24-1	TRBJ2-2
CASAIPGPLSSYEQYF	TRBV12-5	TRBJ2-7
CSAPAVAAGGPLHF	TRBV20-1	TRBJ1-6
CATRSAGVTNGELFF	TRBV6-1	TRBJ2-2
CASSGPDNYEQYF	TRBV5-1	TRBJ2-7
CASSYLQDYEQYF	TRBV7-8	TRBJ2-7
CSASSWLLGYTF	TRBV20-1	TRBJ1-2
CASGKPYLGPATDTQYF	TRBV12-5	TRBJ2-3